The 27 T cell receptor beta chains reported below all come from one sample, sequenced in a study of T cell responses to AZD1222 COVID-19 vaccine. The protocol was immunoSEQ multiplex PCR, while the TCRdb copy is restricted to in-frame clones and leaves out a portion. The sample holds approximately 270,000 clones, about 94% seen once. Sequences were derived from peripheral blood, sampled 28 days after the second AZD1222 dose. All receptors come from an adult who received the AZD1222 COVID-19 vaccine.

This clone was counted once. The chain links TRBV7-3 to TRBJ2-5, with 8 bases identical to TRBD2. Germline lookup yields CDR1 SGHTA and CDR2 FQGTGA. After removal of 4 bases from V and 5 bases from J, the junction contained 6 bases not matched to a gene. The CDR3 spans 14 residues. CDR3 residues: CASSSTGGMETQYF. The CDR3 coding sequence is TGTGCCAGCAGCTCGACGGGGGGGATGGAGACCCAGTACTTC.

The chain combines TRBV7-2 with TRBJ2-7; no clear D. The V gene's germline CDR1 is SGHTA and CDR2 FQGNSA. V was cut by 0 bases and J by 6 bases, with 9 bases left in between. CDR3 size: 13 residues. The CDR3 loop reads CASSLAHRREQYF. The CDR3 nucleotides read TGTGCCAGCAGCTTAGCGCACCGCCGCGAGCAGTACTTC.

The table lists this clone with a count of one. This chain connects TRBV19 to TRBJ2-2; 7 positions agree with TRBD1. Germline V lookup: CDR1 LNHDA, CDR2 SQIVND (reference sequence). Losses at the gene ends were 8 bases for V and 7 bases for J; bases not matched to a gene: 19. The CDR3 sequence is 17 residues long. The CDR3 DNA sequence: TGTGCCAGTTCGGCTTCCGGGACAGCGAATTACATCGGGGAGCTGTTTTTT. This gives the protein CASSASGTANYIGELFF.

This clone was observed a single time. CDR3 region: CASSHTGGDEQFF. CDR3 in DNA: TGCGCCAGCAGCCACACCGGGGGGGATGAGCAGTTCTTC. The rearrangement links TRBV4-1 to TRBJ2-1; 8 positions match TRBD2. Germline CDR1 and CDR2: MGHRA and YSYEKL. CDR3 length: 13 amino acids. The ends lost 3 bases at V and 8 bases at J; junction bases unmatched: 3.

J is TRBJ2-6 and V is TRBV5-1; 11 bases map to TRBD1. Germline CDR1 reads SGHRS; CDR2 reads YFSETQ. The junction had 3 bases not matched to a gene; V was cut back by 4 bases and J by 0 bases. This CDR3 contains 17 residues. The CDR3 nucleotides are TGCGCCAGCAGCGGGACAGGGGGATCCTCTGGGGCCAACGTCCTGACTTTC. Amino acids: CASSGTGGSSGANVLTF.

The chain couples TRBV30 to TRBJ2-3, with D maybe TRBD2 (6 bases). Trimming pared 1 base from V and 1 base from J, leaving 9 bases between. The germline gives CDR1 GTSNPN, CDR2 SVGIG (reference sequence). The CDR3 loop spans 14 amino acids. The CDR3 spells CAWSEASGTDTQYF. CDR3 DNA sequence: TGTGCCTGGAGTGAGGCTAGCGGCACAGATACGCAGTATTTT.

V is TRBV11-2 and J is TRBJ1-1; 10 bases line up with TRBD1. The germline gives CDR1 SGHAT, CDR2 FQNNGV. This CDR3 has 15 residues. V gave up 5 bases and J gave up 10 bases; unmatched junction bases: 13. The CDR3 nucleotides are TGTGCCAGCAGCGCCGACGGGGCGGGACAGGGGCGAGCTTTCTTT. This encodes CASSADGAGQGRAFF.

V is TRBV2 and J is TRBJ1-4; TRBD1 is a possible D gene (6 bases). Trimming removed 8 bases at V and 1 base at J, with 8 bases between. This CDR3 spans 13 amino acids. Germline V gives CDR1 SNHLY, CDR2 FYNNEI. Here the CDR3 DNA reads TGTGCCAGCCGCAGGGGAACTAATGAAAAACTGTTTTTT. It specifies CASRRGTNEKLFF.

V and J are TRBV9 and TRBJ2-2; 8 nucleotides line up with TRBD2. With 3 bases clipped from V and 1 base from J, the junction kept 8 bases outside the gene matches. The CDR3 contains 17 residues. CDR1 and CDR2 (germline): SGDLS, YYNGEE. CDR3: CASSAMVGLGNTGELFF. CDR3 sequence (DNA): TGTGCCAGCAGCGCAATGGTGGGACTAGGGAACACCGGGGAGCTGTTTTTT.

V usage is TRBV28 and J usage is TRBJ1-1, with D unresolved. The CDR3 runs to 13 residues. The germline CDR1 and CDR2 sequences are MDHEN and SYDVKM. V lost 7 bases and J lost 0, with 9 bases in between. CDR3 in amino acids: CASKLGMNTEAFF. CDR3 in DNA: TGTGCCAGCAAACTCGGTATGAACACTGAAGCTTTCTTT. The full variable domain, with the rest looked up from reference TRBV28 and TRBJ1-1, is DVKVTQSSRYLVKRTGEKVFLECVQDMDHENMFWYRQDPGLGLRLIYFSYDVKMKEKGDIPEGYSVSREKKERFSLILESASTNQTSMYLCASKLGMNTEAFFGQGTRLTVV.

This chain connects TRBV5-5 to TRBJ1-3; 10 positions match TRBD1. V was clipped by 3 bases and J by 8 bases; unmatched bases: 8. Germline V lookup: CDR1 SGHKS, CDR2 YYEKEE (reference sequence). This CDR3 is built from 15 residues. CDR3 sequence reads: CASSWTGGRGDTIYF. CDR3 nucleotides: TGTGCCAGCAGCTGGACAGGGGGGCGAGGGGACACCATATATTTT.

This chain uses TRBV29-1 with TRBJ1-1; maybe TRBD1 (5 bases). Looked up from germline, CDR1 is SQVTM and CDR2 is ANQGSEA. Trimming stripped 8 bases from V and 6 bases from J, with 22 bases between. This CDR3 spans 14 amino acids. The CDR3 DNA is TGCAGCCTGAACCGGGACGCTCGGATCTCTGAAGCTTTCTTT. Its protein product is CSLNRDARISEAFF.

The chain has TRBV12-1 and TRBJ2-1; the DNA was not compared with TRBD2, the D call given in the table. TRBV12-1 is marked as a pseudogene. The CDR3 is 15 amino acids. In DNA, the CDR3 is TGTGCCAGCAGCTTGGGACTAGCGGGAGGCCATGAGCAGTTCTTC. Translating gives CASSLGLAGGHEQFF.

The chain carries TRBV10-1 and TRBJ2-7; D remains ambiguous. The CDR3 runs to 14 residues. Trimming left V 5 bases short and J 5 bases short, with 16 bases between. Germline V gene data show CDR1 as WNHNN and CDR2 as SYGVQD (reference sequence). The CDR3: CASSRRRPPDEQYF. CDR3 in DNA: TGCGCCAGCAGTCGTCGGCGGCCCCCAGACGAGCAGTACTTC.

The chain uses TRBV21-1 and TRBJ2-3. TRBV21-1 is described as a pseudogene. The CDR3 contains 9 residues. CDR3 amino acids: CARESCEYF. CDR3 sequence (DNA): TGTGCCAGAGAATCATGTGAGTATTTT.

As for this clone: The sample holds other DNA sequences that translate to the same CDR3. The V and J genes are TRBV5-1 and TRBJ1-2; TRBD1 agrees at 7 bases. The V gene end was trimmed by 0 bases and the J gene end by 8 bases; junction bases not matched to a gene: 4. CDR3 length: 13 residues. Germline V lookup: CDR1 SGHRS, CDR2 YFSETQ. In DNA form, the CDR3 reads TGCGCCAGCAGCTTGGAGGGGGCAGACGGCTACACCTTC. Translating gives CASSLEGADGYTF.

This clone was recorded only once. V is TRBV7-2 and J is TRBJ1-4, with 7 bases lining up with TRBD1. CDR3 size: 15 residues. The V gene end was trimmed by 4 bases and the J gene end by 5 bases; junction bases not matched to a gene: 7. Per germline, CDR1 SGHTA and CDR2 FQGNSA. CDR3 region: CASSYAGTVNEKLFF. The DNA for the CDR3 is TGTGCCAGCAGCTACGCCGGGACAGTAAATGAAAAACTGTTTTTT.

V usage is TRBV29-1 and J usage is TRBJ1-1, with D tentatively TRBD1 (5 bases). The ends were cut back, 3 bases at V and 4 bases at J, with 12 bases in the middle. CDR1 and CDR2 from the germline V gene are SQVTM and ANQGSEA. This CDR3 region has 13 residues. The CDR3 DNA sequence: TGCAGCGTTGATTGGGACTCCGCCACTGAAGCTTTCTTT. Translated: CSVDWDSATEAFF.

The CDR3 is CASSPEGAGYGYTF. As DNA, the CDR3 is TGTGCCAGTAGTCCCGAGGGGGCAGGTTATGGCTACACCTTC. This chain joins TRBV19 and TRBJ1-2, with 7 bases fitting TRBD1. The CDR3 sequence is 14 residues long. V trimming: 5 bases; J trimming: 5 bases; junction bases outside the gene matches: 8. Germline assignment: CDR1 LNHDA and CDR2 SQIVND (reference sequence).

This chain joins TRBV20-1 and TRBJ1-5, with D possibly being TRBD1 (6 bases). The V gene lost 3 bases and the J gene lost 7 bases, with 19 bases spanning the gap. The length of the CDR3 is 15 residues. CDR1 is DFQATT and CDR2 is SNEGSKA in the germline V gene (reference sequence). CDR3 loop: CSASPEGGTRQPQHF. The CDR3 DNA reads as TGCAGTGCTAGTCCCGAGGGGGGGACTCGGCAGCCCCAGCATTTT.

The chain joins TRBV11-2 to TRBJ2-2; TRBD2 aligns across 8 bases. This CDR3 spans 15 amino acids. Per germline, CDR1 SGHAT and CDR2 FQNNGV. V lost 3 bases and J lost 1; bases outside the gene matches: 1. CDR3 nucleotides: TGTGCCAGCAGCTTCACTAGCGGGAACACCGGGGAGCTGTTTTTT. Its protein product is CASSFTSGNTGELFF.

CDR3 protein: CASSQERDVILPSYEQYF. CDR3 DNA sequence: TGTGCCAGCAGCCAAGAAAGGGACGTAATATTGCCCTCCTACGAGCAGTACTTC. The chain couples TRBV3-1 (or the pseudogene TRBV3-2) to TRBJ2-7; D may match TRBD1 or TRBD2 (5 bases each). V shed 0 bases and J shed 0 bases, with 18 bases lying between them. Germline V gives CDR1 LGHDT, CDR2 YNNKEL (reference sequence). This CDR3 region has 18 residues.

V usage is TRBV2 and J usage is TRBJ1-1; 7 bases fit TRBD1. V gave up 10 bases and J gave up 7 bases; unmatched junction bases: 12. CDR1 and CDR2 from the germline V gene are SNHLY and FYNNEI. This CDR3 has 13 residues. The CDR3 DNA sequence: TGTGCCACCATTGACAGGGAGTACAGTGAAGCTTTCTTT. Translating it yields CATIDREYSEAFF.

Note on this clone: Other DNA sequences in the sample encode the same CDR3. CDR3 bases: TGCGCCAGCAGCTTGAACGGGGGTTCCTACGAGCAGTACTTC. Residues: CASSLNGGSYEQYF. The V gene is TRBV5-1, the J gene TRBJ2-7; D may be TRBD2 (6 bases). The CDR3 runs 14 residues. The germline V gene has CDR1 SGHRS and CDR2 YFSETQ. Deletions cut 1 base from V and 1 base from J, with 9 bases between.

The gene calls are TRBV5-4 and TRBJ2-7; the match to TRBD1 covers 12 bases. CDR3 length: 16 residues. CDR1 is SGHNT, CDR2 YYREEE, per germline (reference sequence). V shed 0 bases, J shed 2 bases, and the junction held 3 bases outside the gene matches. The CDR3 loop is CASSLEGQGAAYEQYF. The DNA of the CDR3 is TGTGCCAGCAGCTTGGAGGGACAGGGGGCCGCCTACGAGCAGTACTTC.

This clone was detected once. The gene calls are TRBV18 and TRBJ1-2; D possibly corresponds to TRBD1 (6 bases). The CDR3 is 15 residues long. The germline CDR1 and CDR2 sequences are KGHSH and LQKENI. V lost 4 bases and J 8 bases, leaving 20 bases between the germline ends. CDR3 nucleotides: TGTGCCAGCTCACACCCCCCTCCGGACAGCGGCGGCTACACCTTC. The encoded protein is CASSHPPPDSGGYTF.

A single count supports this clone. Here the CDR3 reads CASSDQGPPGYTF. CDR3 nucleotides: TGTGCCAGCAGTGATCAGGGGCCGCCTGGCTACACCTTC. The chain joins TRBV2 to TRBJ1-2; weak D call: TRBD1 (6 bases). Per germline, CDR1 SNHLY and CDR2 FYNNEI. This CDR3 comprises 13 residues. The V end lost 3 bases, the J end lost 7 bases, and 12 bases lay between the germline ends.